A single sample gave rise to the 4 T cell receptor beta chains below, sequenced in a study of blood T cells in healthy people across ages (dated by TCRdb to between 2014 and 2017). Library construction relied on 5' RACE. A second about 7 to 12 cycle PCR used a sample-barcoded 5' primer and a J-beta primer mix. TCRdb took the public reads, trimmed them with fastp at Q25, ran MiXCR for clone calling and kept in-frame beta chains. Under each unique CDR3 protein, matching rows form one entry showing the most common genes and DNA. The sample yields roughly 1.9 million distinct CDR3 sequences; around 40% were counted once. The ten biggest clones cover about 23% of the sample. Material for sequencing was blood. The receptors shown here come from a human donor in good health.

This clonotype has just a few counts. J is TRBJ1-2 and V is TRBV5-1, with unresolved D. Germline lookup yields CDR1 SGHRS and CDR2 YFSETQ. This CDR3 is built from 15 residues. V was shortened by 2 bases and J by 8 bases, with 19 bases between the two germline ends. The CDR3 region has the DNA TGCGCCAGCAGCTTACAAACTGTATCCGGAGCCGGCTACACCTTC. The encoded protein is CASSLQTVSGAGYTF. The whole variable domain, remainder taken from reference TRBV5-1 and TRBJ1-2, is KAGVTQTPRYLIKTRGQQVTLSCSPISGHRSVSWYQQTPGQGLQFLFEYFSETQRNKGNFPGRFSGRQFSNSRSEMNVSTLELGDSALYLCASSLQTVSGAGYTFGSGTRLTVV.

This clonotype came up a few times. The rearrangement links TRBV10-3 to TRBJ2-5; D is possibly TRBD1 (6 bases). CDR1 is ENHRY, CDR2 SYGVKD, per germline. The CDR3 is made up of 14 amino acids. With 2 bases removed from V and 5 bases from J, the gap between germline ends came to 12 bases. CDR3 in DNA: TGTGCCATCAGTGAGGCCCTAAGGGGGGAGACCCAGTACTTC. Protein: CAISEALRGETQYF.

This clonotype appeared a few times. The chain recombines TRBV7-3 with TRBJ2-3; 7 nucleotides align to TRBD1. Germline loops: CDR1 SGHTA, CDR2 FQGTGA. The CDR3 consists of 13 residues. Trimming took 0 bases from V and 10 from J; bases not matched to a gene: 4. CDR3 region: CASSLTDRNAQYF. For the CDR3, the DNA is TGTGCCAGCAGCTTAACGGACAGGAACGCGCAGTATTTT.

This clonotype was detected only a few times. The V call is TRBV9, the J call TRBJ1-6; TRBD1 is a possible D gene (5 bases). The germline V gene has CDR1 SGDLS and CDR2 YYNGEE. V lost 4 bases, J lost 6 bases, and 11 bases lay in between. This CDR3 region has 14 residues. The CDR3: CASSPQVSNSPLHF. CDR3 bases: TGTGCCAGCAGCCCACAGGTGTCTAATTCACCCCTCCACTTT.